This is a list of T cell receptor beta chains from one sample in a study of blood T cell repertoires in COVID-19. The protocol was immunoSEQ multiplex PCR, while the TCRdb copy is restricted to in-frame clones and leaves out a portion. The repertoire holds about 180,000 clones, around 80% seen once, with about 15% in the top ten. Sequenced sample: PBMCs or T cells enriched from blood (not recorded which). These receptors were obtained from a man in his sixties who had been exposed to COVID-19. CDR3s include the opening cysteine and the closing phenylalanine or tryptophan. The D gene is left open where the match is weak.

CASSPQGATNEKLFF,TRBV11-2,TRBJ1-4,NA
CSATGGLGYTF,TRBV20-1,TRBJ1-2,NA
CASSVRFRVNQPQHF,TRBV2,TRBJ1-5,NA
CASSIDREVNYGYTF,TRBV5-4,TRBJ1-2,TRBD1
CAWSVGGGNTGELFF,TRBV30,TRBJ2-2,NA
CASSPGQGRLTEAFF,TRBV5-4,TRBJ1-1,TRBD1
CASSRDPQVSYEQYF,TRBV7-2,TRBJ2-7,NA
CASSISLARERGYTF,TRBV19,TRBJ1-2,NA
CASSFLDRIANYGYTF,TRBV5-6,TRBJ1-2,NA
CASSPQGDESPLHF,TRBV7-2,TRBJ1-6,NA
CASSEYVSSGSPTRLRTQYF,TRBV10-1,TRBJ2-5,TRBD2
CASSQGAGGNYEQYF,TRBV3-1/TRBV3-2,TRBJ2-7,NA
CASRVGWQASYEQYF,TRBV27,TRBJ2-7,NA
CSVGDRALPEKLFF,TRBV29-1,TRBJ1-4,TRBD1
CASSVGSPGVAGNTIYF,TRBV9,TRBJ1-3,NA
CASIMNTEAFF,TRBV19,TRBJ1-1,NA
CASPGQGGNEQFF,TRBV2,TRBJ2-1,TRBD1
CAISESHGGSFNEQYF,TRBV10-3,TRBJ2-7,NA
CASSQDLGQGTQPQHF,TRBV4-3,TRBJ1-5,TRBD1
CSAKQGVNYGYTF,TRBV29-1,TRBJ1-2,TRBD1
CASSEITANTEAFF,TRBV6-1,TRBJ1-1,NA
CATRRTGSYGYTF,TRBV24-1,TRBJ1-2,TRBD1
CASSLGGGNTEAFF,TRBV7-3,TRBJ1-1,NA
CASSDLTGSTGELFF,TRBV25-1,TRBJ2-2,NA
CAWKVTGGNEQFF,TRBV30,TRBJ2-1,TRBD2
CASSLRNPDQYF,TRBV7-9,TRBJ2-5,NA
CASGPGQGAVGYTF,TRBV3-1/TRBV3-2,TRBJ1-2,TRBD1
CASEGGGDGTQYF,TRBV19,TRBJ2-5,NA
CASRLAGISYNEQFF,TRBV28,TRBJ2-1,TRBD2
CASSLGREETQYF,TRBV5-1,TRBJ2-5,NA
CAWSFPPLLAGGTDTQYF,TRBV30,TRBJ2-3,TRBD2
CAWSVTWGGRNEQFF,TRBV30,TRBJ2-1,NA
CASIGGSNEQFF,TRBV28,TRBJ2-1,NA
CASSPWTSGVSYEQYF,TRBV18,TRBJ2-7,TRBD2
CASSLAFRRETQYF,TRBV13,TRBJ2-5,NA
CASSKPQYWTGGKVSGANVLTF,TRBV21-1,TRBJ2-6,NA
CASSYTLAGLRSYNEQFF,TRBV6-2/TRBV6-3,TRBJ2-1,TRBD2
CATSDSDRIEAFF,TRBV24-1,TRBJ1-1,TRBD1
CAWTPVSGRSHEQFF,TRBV30,TRBJ2-1,TRBD2
CASSSVRYNEQFF,TRBV6-5,TRBJ2-1,NA
CASSELTGSSYNSPLHF,TRBV6-1,TRBJ1-6,TRBD1
CASSQAGGSVEQFF,TRBV4-1,TRBJ2-1,NA
CASSDHSGLAAREQYF,TRBV28,TRBJ2-7,TRBD2
CASGHGQGYYTF,TRBV6-5,TRBJ1-2,NA